This T cell receptor beta chain was captured in a study of control samples from healthy donors and cancer patients. Data came from immunoSEQ multiplex PCR; TCRdb stores just in-frame clones and leaves some out. This sample has about 150,000 clones, with 94% found just once. Germline V gene data show CDR1 as LNHNV and CDR2 as YYDKDF (reference sequence). Trimming removed 1 base from V and 5 bases from J; junction bases left unmatched: 8. This CDR3 is built from 16 residues. The rearrangement uses TRBV15 and TRBJ1-1, with TRBD1 matching 9 bases. The sequencing input was blood. This receptor was identified in a woman between 35 and 50 years old in good health. CDR3 in DNA: TGTGCCACCAGCAGAGGAGCACAGACAGGGGGGACTGAAGCTTTCTTT. Encoded protein: CATSRGAQTGGTEAFF.